This TCR beta chain was sequenced in a study of breast tumors, draining lymph nodes, adjacent tissues. Points from the study as a whole: The data were judged consistent with most tumor T cells coming from lymph node and expanding in tumor. Tumors had less TCR diversity than lymph nodes, more than nontumor tissue. That most tumor T cells come from lymph nodes remained unproven. Luminal-like breast cancer showed significantly higher tumor–nontumor repertoire similarity than basal-like.

CDR3 length equals 14 residues. V was cut by 3 bases and J by 6 bases, with 14 bases left in between. Germline CDR1 is KGHSH and CDR2 is LQKENI. Breast cancer patients provided tissue from their axillary draining lymph nodes. This clonotype has ten or more counts. Antigen: not known. TCRdb called the multiplex PCR reads again in MiXCR, with one record for every CDR3 protein. The repertoire holds hundreds of thousands of distinct CDR3 sequences, with 32% as singletons. The sequence was obtained from a female donor with breast cancer. Some clones in this sample may be carry-over from other donors' samples. The J gene is TRBJ1-2, the V gene TRBV18; D unclear. The sample comprised axillary lymph node tissue. DNA of the CDR3: TGTGCCAGCTCACCCACCGGACCTGAGGATGGCTACACCTTC. Its translation is CASSPTGPEDGYTF.